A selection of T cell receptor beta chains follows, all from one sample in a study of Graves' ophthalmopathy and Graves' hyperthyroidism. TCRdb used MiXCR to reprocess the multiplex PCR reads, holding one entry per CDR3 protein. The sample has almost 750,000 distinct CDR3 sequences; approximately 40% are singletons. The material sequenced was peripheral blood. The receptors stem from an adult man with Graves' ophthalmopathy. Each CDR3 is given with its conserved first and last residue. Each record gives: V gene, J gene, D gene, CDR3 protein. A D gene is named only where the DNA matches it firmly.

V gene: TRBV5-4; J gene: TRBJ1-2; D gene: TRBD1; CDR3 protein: CASSSPGQGFYGYTF
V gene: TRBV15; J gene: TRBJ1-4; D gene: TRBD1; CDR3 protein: CATSRGPGQGFEKLFF
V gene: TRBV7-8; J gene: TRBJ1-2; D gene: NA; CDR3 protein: CAWTPGWGYGYTF
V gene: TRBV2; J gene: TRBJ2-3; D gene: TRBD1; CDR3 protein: CASNPTGSTDTQYF
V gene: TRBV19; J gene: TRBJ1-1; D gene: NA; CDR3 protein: CARSIDGYTEAFF
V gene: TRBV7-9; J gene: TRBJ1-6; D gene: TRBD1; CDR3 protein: CASSPGQGHSPLHF
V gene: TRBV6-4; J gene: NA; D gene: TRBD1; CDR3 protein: CASNGQGGYNEQFF
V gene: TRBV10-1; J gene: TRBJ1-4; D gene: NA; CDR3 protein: CASTTGTTNEKLFF
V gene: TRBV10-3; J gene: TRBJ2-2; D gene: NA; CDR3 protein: CAITGTPVNTGELFF
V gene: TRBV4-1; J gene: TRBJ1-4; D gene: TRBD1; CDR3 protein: CASSQRDSPNEKLFF
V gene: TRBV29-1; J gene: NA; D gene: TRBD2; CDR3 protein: CSVSGRNYNEQFF
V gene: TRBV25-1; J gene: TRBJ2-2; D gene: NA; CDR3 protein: CASSYNTGELFF
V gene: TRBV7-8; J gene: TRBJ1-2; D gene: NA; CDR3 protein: CASSTVGDAYYGYTF